This TCR beta chain was found in a study of OX40 agonist ivuxolimab in advanced cancers. At the level of the study: Head and neck, renal cell, melanoma or hepatocellular carcinoma were the cancers that dose-escalation patients had. Patients with prior anti-PD-1, anti-PD-L1 or anti-CTLA-4 therapy were eligible; 40% to 45% had some.

Profiled with immunoSEQ multiplex PCR; TCRdb holds only in-frame clones, not every one. The table includes 55,000 to 60,000 clones, 93% detected once. The CDR3 is 17 residues long. The V segment lost 6 bases and the J segment 0 bases; nucleotides outside the gene matches: 8. Overall study findings and caveats: At doses 0.1 to 3.0 mg/kg, CD4+ and CD8+ clones expanded.

Concerning this clone: Antigen specificity is unknown.

This receptor was identified in an adult with an advanced solid tumor such as melanoma, head and neck, liver or kidney cancer. The sequencing here drew on CD4+ or CD8+ T cells sorted from blood, taken in a trial of the OX40 agonist ivuxolimab. The chain carries TRBV6-7 and TRBJ2-1, with 10 bases matching TRBD2. TRBV6-7 is an open reading frame whose function is uncertain. This CDR3 is CASRKSSSGSSYNEQFF. The CDR3 bases are TGTGCCAGCAGGAAATCCTCTAGCGGGAGCTCCTACAATGAGCAGTTCTTC.